The present T cell receptor delta chain was sequenced within a study of gamma delta lymphoproliferative disorders and STAT genes. Study details: Each gamma-chain library started from at least 50 ng of genomic DNA, using the LymphoTrack Dx TCRG Assay.

The receptor sequences were amplified from genomic DNA of peripheral blood mononuclear cells. Looked up from germline, CDR1 is TSWWSYY and CDR2 is QGS. The V end was cut by 0 bases, the J end by 5 bases, with 17 bases between. The CDR3 loop spans 19 amino acids. TCRdb redid clone calling on the multiplex PCR reads using CATT. The sample shows roughly 1,200 delta-chain clones, 1.9% of them seen only once. About this clone: Its antigen remains unidentified. TCRdb's protein, taken from a much larger clone, differs from this DNA's translation at residue 12, likely owing to a read error; the protein displayed comes from the DNA.

General observations from the study: Patient gamma repertoires clustered apart from healthy controls; delta did not.

The sequence derives from a human donor in good health. V usage is TRDV1 and J usage is TRDJ3; TRDD3 is a possible D gene (5 bases). Sequencing used blood. CDR3 bases: TGTGCTCTTGGGGAACTGGGGGTCATAAATCCCCGGGACACCCGACAGATGTTTTTC. Translation: CALGELGVINPRDTRQMFF.